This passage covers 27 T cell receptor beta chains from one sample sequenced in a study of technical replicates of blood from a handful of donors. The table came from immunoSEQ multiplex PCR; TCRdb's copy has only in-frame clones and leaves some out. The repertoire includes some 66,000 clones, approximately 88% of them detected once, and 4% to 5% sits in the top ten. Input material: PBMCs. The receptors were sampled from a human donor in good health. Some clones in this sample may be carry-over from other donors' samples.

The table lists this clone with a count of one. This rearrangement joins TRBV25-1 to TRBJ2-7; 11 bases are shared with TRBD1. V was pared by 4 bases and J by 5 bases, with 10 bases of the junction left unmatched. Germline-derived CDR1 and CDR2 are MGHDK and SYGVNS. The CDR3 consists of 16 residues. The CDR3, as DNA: TGTGCCAGCAGTGGCACCGGGACAGGGGGGATTAACGAGCAGTACTTC. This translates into CASSGTGTGGINEQYF.

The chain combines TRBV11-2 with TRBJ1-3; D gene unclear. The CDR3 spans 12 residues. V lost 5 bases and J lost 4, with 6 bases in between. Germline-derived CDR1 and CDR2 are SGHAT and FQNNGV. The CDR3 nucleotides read TGTGCCAGCAGCCCGTCCGGAAACACCATATATTTT. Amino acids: CASSPSGNTIYF.

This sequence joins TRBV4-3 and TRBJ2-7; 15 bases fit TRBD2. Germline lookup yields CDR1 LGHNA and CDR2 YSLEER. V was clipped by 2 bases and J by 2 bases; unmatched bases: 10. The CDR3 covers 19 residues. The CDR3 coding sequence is TGCGCCAGCAGCCAATTACTCGGGACTAGCGGGGGGTTTACCTACGAGCAGTACTTC. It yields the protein CASSQLLGTSGGFTYEQYF.

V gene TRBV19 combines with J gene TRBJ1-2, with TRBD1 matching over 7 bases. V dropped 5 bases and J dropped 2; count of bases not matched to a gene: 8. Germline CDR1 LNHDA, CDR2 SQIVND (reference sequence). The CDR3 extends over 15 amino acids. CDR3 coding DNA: TGTGCCAGTAGTGACAGGGTTGAAGGCAACTATGGCTACACCTTC. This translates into CASSDRVEGNYGYTF.

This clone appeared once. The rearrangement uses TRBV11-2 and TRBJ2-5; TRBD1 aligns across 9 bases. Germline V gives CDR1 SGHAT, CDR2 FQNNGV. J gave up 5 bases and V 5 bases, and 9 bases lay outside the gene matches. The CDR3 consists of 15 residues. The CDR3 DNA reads TGTGCCAGCAGCAAAACGACAGGGGGTTACGAGACCCAGTACTTC. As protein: CASSKTTGGYETQYF.

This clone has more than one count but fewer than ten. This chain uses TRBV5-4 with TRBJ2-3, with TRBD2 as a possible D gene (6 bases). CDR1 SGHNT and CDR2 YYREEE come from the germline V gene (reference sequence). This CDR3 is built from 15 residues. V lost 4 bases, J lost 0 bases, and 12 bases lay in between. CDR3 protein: CASSPGGGSTDTQYF. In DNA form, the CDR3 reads TGTGCCAGCAGCCCTGGGGGAGGAAGCACAGATACGCAGTATTTT. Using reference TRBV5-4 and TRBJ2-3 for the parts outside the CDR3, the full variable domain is ETGVTQSPTHLIKTRGQQVTLRCSSQSGHNTVSWYQQALGQGPQFIFQYYREEENGRGNFPPRFSGLQFPNYSSELNVNALELDDSALYLCASSPGGGSTDTQYFGPGTRLTVL.

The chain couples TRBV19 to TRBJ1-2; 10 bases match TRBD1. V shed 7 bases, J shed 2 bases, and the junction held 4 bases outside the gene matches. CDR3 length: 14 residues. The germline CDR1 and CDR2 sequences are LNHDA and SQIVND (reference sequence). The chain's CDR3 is CASNDRGRNYGYTF. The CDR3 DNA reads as TGTGCCAGTAACGACAGGGGGCGAAACTATGGCTACACCTTC.

DNA for the CDR3: TGTGCCAGCAGCGTAGAACAGGGGAACTATGGCTACACCTTC. Translation: CASSVEQGNYGYTF. The genes are TRBV5-4 and TRBJ1-2, with 7 bases aligning to TRBD1. Germline CDR1 is SGHNT and CDR2 is YYREEE (reference sequence). The CDR3 spans 14 residues. J lost 2 bases, V lost 4 bases, and 5 bases had no gene match.

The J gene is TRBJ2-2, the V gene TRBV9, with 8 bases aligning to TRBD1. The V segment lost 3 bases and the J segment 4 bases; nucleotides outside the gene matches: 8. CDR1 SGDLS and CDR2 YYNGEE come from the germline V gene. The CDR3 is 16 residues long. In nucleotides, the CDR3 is TGTGCCAGCAGCGCCAGACAGGGGCCTGCCACCGGGGAGCTGTTTTTT. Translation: CASSARQGPATGELFF.

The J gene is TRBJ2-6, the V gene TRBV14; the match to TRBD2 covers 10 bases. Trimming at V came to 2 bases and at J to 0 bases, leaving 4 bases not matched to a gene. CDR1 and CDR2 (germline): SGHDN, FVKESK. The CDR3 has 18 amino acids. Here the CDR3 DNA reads TGTGCCAGCAGCCAATTACTAGCGGGACGCTCTGGGGCCAACGTCCTGACTTTC. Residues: CASSQLLAGRSGANVLTF.

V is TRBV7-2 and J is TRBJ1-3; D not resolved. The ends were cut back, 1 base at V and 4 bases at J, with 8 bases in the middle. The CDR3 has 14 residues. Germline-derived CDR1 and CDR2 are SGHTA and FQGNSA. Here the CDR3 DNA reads TGTGCCAGCAGCTTAGGGCAGATCGGAAACACCATATATTTT. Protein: CASSLGQIGNTIYF.

CDR3: CASSRPGVDSAGAYNEQFF. The CDR3 DNA follows: TGTGCCAGCAGCCGGCCCGGGGTTGATTCGGCGGGGGCCTACAATGAGCAGTTCTTC. V gene TRBV5-4 combines with J gene TRBJ2-1; 7 bases line up with TRBD2. Germline loops: CDR1 SGHNT, CDR2 YYREEE (reference sequence). This CDR3 contains 19 residues. V shed 4 bases and J 2 bases; nucleotides not matched to a gene: 18.

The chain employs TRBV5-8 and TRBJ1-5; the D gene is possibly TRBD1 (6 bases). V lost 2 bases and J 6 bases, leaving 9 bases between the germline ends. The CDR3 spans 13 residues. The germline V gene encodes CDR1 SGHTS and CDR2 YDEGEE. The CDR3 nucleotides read TGTGCCAGCAGCTTCAGGGGCACTCAGCCCCAGCATTTT. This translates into CASSFRGTQPQHF.

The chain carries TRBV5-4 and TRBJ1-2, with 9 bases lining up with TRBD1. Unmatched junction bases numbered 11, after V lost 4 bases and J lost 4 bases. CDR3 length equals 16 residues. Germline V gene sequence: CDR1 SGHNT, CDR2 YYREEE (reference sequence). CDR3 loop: CASSNLGQGLGYGYTF. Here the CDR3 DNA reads TGTGCCAGCAGCAACCTTGGACAGGGGCTAGGCTATGGCTACACCTTC.

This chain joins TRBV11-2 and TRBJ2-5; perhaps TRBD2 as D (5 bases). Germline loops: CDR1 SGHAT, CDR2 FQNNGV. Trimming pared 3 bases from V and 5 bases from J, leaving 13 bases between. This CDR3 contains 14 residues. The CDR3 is CASSFVGEGETQYF. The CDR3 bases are TGTGCCAGCAGCTTTGTGGGAGAAGGGGAGACCCAGTACTTC.

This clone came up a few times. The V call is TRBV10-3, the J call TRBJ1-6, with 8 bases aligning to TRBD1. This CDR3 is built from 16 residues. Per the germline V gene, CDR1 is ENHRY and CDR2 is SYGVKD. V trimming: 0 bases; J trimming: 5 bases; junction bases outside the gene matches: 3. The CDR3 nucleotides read TGTGCCATCAGTGAGTCGGCAGGGGGCAATAATTCACCCCTCCACTTT. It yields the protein CAISESAGGNNSPLHF.

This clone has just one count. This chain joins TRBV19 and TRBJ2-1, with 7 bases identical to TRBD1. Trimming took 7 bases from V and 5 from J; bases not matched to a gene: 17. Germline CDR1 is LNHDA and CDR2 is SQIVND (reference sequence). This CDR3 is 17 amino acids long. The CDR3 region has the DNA TGTGCCAGTACCCCGACAGGGCTTCGTAAATTCCACAATGAGCAGTTCTTC. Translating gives CASTPTGLRKFHNEQFF.

In nucleotides, the CDR3 is TGTGCCAGCTCCCCAAATTGGGGACAGGGCCTCGAGCAGTACTTC. Translating gives CASSPNWGQGLEQYF. This chain joins TRBV18 and TRBJ2-7; 9 nucleotides line up with TRBD1. Looked up from germline, CDR1 is KGHSH and CDR2 is LQKENI. The CDR3 runs 15 residues. The junction had 12 bases not matched to a gene; V was cut back by 6 bases and J by 6 bases.

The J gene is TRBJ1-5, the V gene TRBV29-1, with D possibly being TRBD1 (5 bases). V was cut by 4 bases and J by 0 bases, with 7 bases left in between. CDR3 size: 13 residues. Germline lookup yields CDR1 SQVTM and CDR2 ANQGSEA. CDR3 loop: CSVGQNSNQPQHF. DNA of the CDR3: TGCAGCGTTGGACAGAATAGCAATCAGCCCCAGCATTTT.

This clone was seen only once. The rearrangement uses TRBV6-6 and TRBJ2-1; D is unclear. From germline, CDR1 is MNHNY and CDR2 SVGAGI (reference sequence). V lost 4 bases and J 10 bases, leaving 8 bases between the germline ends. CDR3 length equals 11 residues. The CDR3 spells CASSSSYEQFF. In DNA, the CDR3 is TGTGCCAGCAGTTCGTCCTACGAGCAGTTCTTC.

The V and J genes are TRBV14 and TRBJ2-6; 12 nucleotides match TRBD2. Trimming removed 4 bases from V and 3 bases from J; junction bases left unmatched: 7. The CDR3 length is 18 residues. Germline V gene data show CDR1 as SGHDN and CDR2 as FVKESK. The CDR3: CASSPRTSGMYGANVLTF. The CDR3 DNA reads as TGTGCCAGCAGCCCCCGGACTAGCGGGATGTATGGGGCCAACGTCCTGACTTTC.

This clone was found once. The CDR3 sequence: CSAETGTEAFF. The CDR3 bases are TGCAGTGCTGAGACAGGGACTGAAGCTTTCTTT. The chain has TRBV20-1 and TRBJ1-1; 7 bases map to TRBD1. The V segment lost 5 bases and the J segment 5 bases; nucleotides outside the gene matches: 2. CDR3 length: 11 residues. Germline loops: CDR1 DFQATT, CDR2 SNEGSKA (reference sequence).

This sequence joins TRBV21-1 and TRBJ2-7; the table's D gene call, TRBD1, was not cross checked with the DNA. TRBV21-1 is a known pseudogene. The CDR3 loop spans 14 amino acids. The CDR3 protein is CASSGTGTRHEQYF. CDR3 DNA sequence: TGTGCCAGCAGCGGGACAGGGACGCGGCACGAGCAGTACTTC.

CDR3 in DNA: TGCGCCAGCAGCTTAGAGGGCAGCTACACCTTC. Protein sequence: CASSLEGSYTF. The chain carries TRBV5-1 and TRBJ1-2; D is ambiguous. V lost 2 bases and J 9 bases, leaving 8 bases between the germline ends. Germline V gene lookup returns CDR1 SGHRS and CDR2 YFSETQ. The CDR3 length is 11 residues.

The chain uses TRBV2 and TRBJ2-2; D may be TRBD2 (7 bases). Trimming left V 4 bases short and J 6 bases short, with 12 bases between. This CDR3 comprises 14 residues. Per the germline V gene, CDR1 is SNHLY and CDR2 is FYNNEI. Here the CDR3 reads CASSVGGRAGELFF. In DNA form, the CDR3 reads TGTGCCAGCAGTGTAGGGGGGAGGGCCGGGGAGCTGTTTTTT.

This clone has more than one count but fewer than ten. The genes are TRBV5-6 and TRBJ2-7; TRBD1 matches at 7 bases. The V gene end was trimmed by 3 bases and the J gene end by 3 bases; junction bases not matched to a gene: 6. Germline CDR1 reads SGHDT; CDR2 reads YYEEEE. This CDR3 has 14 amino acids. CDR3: CASSSWDRHYEQYF. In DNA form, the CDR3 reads TGTGCCAGCAGCTCCTGGGACAGACACTACGAGCAGTACTTC. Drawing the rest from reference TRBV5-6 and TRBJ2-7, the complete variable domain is DAGVTQSPTHLIKTRGQQVTLRCSPKSGHDTVSWYQQALGQGPQFIFQYYEEEERQRGNFPDRFSGHQFPNYSSELNVNALLLGDSALYLCASSSWDRHYEQYFGPGTRLTVT.

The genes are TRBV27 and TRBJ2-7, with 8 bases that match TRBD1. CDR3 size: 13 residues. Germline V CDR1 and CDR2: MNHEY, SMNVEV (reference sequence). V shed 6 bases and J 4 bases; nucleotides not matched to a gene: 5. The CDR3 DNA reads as TGTGCCAGCAGGCGGACAGGGAATTACGAGCAGTACTTC. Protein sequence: CASRRTGNYEQYF.